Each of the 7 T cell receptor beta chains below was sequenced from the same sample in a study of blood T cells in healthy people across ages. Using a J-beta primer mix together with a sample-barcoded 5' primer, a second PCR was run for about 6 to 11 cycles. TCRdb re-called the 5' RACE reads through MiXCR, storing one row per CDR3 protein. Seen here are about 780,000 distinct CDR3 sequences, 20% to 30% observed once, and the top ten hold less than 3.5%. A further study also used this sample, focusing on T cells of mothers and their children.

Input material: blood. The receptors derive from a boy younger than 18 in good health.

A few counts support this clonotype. CDR3 in DNA: TGTGCCAGCAGTCGGACAGGGGAGGAAGAGACCCAGTACTTC. It yields the protein CASSRTGEEETQYF. The rearrangement uses TRBV12-3 or TRBV12-4 and TRBJ2-5; 9 bases map to TRBD1. V dropped 5 bases and J dropped 3; count of bases not matched to a gene: 4. The length of the CDR3 is 14 residues.

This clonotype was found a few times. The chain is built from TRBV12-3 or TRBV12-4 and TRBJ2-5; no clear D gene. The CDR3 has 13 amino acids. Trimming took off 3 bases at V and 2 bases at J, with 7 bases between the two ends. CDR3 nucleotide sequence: TGTGCCAGCAGTTTTATGTCACAAGAGACCCAGTACTTC. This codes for CASSFMSQETQYF.

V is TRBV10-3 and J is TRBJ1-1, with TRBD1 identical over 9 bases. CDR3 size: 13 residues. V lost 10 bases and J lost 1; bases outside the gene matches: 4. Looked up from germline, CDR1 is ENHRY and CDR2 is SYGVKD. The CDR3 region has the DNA TGTGCCACTATGGGACAGGGGAACACTGAAGCTTTCTTT. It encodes CATMGQGNTEAFF.

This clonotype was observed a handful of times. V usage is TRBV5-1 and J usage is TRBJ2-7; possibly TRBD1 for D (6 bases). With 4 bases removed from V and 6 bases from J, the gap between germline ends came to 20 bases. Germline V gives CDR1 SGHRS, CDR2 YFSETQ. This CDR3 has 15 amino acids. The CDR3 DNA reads TGCGCCAGCAGCGTTGATCCGGGACACGCTCGCGAGCAGTACTTC. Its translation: CASSVDPGHAREQYF.

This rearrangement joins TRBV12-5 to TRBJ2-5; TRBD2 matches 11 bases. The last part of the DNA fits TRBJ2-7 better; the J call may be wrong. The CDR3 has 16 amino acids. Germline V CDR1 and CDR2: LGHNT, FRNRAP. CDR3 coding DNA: TGTGCTAGTGGTTCAAGACTAGCGGGGACTTACTACGAGCAGTACTTC. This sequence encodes CASGSRLAGTYYEQYF.

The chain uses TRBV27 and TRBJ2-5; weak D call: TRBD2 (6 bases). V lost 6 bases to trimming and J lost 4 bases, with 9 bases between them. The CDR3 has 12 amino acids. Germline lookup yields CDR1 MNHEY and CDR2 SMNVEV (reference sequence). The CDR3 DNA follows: TGTGCCAGCAGGGACTACGGAGAGACCCAGTACTTC. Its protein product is CASRDYGETQYF.

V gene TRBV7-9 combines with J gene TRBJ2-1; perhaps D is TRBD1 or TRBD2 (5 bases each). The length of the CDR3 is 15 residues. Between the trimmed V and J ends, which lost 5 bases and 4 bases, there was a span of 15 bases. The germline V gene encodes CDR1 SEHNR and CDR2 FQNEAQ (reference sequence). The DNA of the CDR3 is TGTGCCAGCAGCCCCCGGGACGGTTGGTACAATGAGCAGTTCTTC. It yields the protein CASSPRDGWYNEQFF.